This TCR beta chain derives from a study of T cells in localized non-small cell lung cancer. V was pared by 4 bases and J by 9 bases, with 13 bases between. CDR1 is SGHAT, CDR2 FQNNGV, per germline. The CDR3 sequence is 14 residues long. Assay used: immunoSEQ multiplex PCR; TCRdb lists only in-frame clones, some missing. The sample contains 50,000 to 60,000 clones, approximately 86% of which appear only once. This clone was found once. The receptor was derived from a female donor with stage II lung adenocarcinoma. The gene calls are TRBV11-2 and TRBJ1-6, with D possibly being TRBD1 (5 bases). The sample in question was PBMCs, obtained before any cancer treatment. The CDR3 here is CASSYQGAGSPLHF. The CDR3 DNA reads as TGTGCCAGCAGCTACCAGGGTGCCGGTTCACCCCTCCACTTT.